One and the same sample provided the 10 T cell receptor beta chains below, sequenced in a study of patients and donors after allogeneic stem cell transplantation. Using its own MiXCR run on the RT-PCR reads, TCRdb lists one record per CDR3 protein. The sample lists more than 850,000 distinct CDR3 sequences; roughly 18% were seen once. The sequencing input was blood, either unsorted or a sorted T cell fraction (not recorded which). The receptors shown here come from a human donor who was either an allogeneic HSCT recipient or a stem cell or donor lymphocyte infusion donor (not recorded which). It is not recorded whose cells these are; they may come from a transplant donor.

This clonotype has just a few counts. The chain employs TRBV5-1 and TRBJ1-6; the D is unclear. This CDR3 comprises 16 residues. Between the trimmed V and J ends, which lost 4 bases and 2 bases, there was a span of 13 bases. The germline V gene encodes CDR1 SGHRS and CDR2 YFSETQ. As DNA, the CDR3 is TGCGCCAGCAGCCTGATGGATGTAACCTATAATTCACCCCTCCACTTT. Its translation is CASSLMDVTYNSPLHF. Using reference TRBV5-1 and TRBJ1-6 for the parts outside the CDR3, the full variable domain is KAGVTQTPRYLIKTRGQQVTLSCSPISGHRSVSWYQQTPGQGLQFLFEYFSETQRNKGNFPGRFSGRQFSNSRSEMNVSTLELGDSALYLCASSLMDVTYNSPLHFGNGTRLTVT.

In this sample, this clonotype turned up a few times. The chain uses TRBV5-5 and TRBJ2-2, with 12 bases identical to TRBD2. The CDR3 contains 16 residues. J was trimmed by 6 bases and V by 4 bases; bases with no gene match: 7. Per germline, CDR1 SGHKS and CDR2 YYEKEE (reference sequence). The CDR3 DNA follows: TGTGCCAGCAGCACTAGCGGGAGGACGAATGCCGGGGAGCTGTTTTTT. Translated, it gives CASSTSGRTNAGELFF.

The chain has TRBV29-1 and TRBJ2-2, with TRBD1 identical over 7 bases. After removal of 1 base from V and 6 bases from J, the junction contained 5 bases not matched to a gene. The CDR3 contains 14 residues. Germline lookup yields CDR1 SQVTM and CDR2 ANQGSEA. CDR3 loop: CSVEGPGGAGELFF. In DNA form, the CDR3 reads TGCAGCGTTGAAGGGCCAGGGGGTGCCGGGGAGCTGTTTTTT.

CDR3 sequence reads: CASSRGTGPYGYTF. CDR3 DNA: TGTGCCAGCAGTCGGGGGACAGGGCCATATGGCTACACCTTC. The chain uses TRBV6-1 and TRBJ1-2, with 9 bases aligning to TRBD1. Germline V CDR1 and CDR2: MNHNS, SASEGT. The CDR3 has 14 residues. With V trimmed by 5 bases and J by 5 bases, 6 bases remained unmatched.

This clonotype was picked up a small number of times. This chain connects TRBV21-1 to TRBJ2-7; the D call in the table, TRBD1, was not verified against the DNA. TRBV21-1 is assigned pseudogene status. The CDR3 is 16 residues long. CDR3 bases: TGTGCCAGCATCCCTACTGTCCGGGAAATCCGGTACGAGCAGTACTTC. This translates into CASIPTVREIRYEQYF.

This clonotype was picked up many times. The chain uses TRBV12-3 or TRBV12-4 and TRBJ1-1; the D gene is possibly TRBD1 (5 bases). This CDR3 comprises 13 residues. V lost 2 bases, J lost 5 bases, and 9 bases lay in between. The CDR3 loop reads CASSLMGVTEAFF. CDR3 DNA sequence: TGTGCCAGCAGTTTAATGGGGGTAACTGAAGCTTTCTTT.

The J gene is TRBJ1-1, the V gene TRBV7-9; D is undetermined. This CDR3 is built from 13 residues. V gave up 5 bases and J gave up 3 bases, with 10 bases separating them. CDR1 is SEHNR, CDR2 FQNEAQ, per germline (reference sequence). CDR3 sequence: CASSTGVDTEAFF. For the CDR3, the DNA is TGTGCCAGCAGCACCGGGGTGGACACTGAAGCTTTCTTT.

This clonotype was detected only a few times. This sequence joins TRBV20-1 and TRBJ2-1, with 12 bases matching TRBD2. CDR3 length: 16 residues. V lost 1 base and J lost 6; bases outside the gene matches: 7. CDR1 is DFQATT, CDR2 SNEGSKA, per germline (reference sequence). The CDR3 coding sequence is TGCAGTGCTAGAGCCCGAGGGACTAGCGGGTTCAATGAGCAGTTCTTC. This codes for CSARARGTSGFNEQFF.

This clonotype was observed once. The genes are TRBV4-1 and TRBJ1-3; TRBD1 aligns across 8 bases. Germline V gene data show CDR1 as MGHRA and CDR2 as YSYEKL. The CDR3 loop spans 21 amino acids. V trimming: 1 base; J trimming: 2 bases; junction bases outside the gene matches: 19. The DNA of the CDR3 is TGCGCCAGCAGCCAAGCCCTAGCGGGGACAGGTTCCTTTTGGGCTGGAAACACCATATATTTT. It translates to CASSQALAGTGSFWAGNTIYF.

In this sample, this clonotype turned up once. The chain uses TRBV12-3 or TRBV12-4 and TRBJ1-2; perhaps TRBD1 as D (5 bases). The CDR3 extends over 13 amino acids. The V end lost 6 bases, the J end lost 8 bases, and 16 bases lay between the germline ends. The CDR3 coding sequence is TGTGCCAGCAGATCCAGTGACAGTCGGGGCTACACCTTC. Amino acid sequence: CASRSSDSRGYTF.